Shown below are 22 T cell receptor beta chains from a single sample sequenced in a study of blood T cells in healthy people across ages. Together with a sample-barcoded 5' primer, a J-beta primer mix was included in a second PCR lasting about 6 to 11 cycles. TCRdb re-analysed the 5' RACE reads in MiXCR, keeping a single row per CDR3 protein. Altogether over 500,000 distinct CDR3 sequences are present, roughly a quarter being singletons, with the ten largest covering under 4.5%. These data are also associated with another study on T cells of mothers and their children.

The source material was blood. These TCRs come from a boy aged 2 to 10 in good health.

This chain links TRBV24-1 with TRBJ1-1; D may be TRBD1 (6 bases). Germline V gene data show CDR1 as KGHDR and CDR2 as SFDVKD. Trimming took 3 bases from V and 10 from J, leaving 14 bases between them. This CDR3 comprises 13 residues. The CDR3 region is CATSDERGFAAFF. As DNA, the CDR3 is TGTGCCACCAGTGATGAGAGGGGGTTTGCAGCTTTCTTT.

The chain combines TRBV9 with TRBJ1-2, with 7 bases fitting TRBD1. CDR1 is SGDLS and CDR2 is YYNGEE in the germline V gene. This CDR3 is 14 amino acids long. J lost 3 bases, V lost 0 bases, and 2 bases had no gene match. The CDR3 nucleotides read TGTGCCAGCAGCGTAGGAGGGGGCGACTATGGCTACACCTTC. Translation: CASSVGGGDYGYTF.

The chain uses TRBV12-3 or TRBV12-4 and TRBJ1-4, with D perhaps TRBD1 (6 bases). CDR3 length: 13 residues. Trimming shortened V by 6 bases and J by 12 bases, and 17 bases separated the two germline ends. DNA for the CDR3: TGTGCCAGCAGGAATCAACAGGGTTCGGAACTGTTTTTT. Its protein product is CASRNQQGSELFF.

The J gene is TRBJ2-4, the V gene TRBV7-9, with D hard to call. Trimming shortened V by 1 base and J by 8 bases, and 9 bases separated the two germline ends. The CDR3 covers 13 residues. CDR1 and CDR2 (germline): SEHNR, FQNEAQ (reference sequence). The CDR3 reads CASSLGPKDIQYF. The CDR3 DNA reads as TGTGCCAGCAGCTTAGGCCCCAAGGACATTCAGTACTTC. Looking up the rest from reference TRBV7-9 and TRBJ2-4 gives the full variable domain: DTGVSQNPRHKITKRGQNVTFRCDPISEHNRLYWYRQTLGQGPEFLTYFQNEAQLEKSRLLSDRFSAERPKGSFSTLEIQRTEQGDSAMYLCASSLGPKDIQYFGAGTRLSVL.

The rearrangement uses TRBV6-6 and TRBJ1-5, with D possibly TRBD1 on 5 matching bases. Germline loops: CDR1 MNHNY, CDR2 SVGAGI (reference sequence). Trimming left V 11 bases short and J 3 bases short, with 14 bases between. This CDR3 spans 13 amino acids. The CDR3 loop is CASTRGPNQPQHF. CDR3 nucleotides: TGTGCCTCCACGCGGGGCCCCAATCAGCCCCAGCATTTT.

About this clonotype: The junction shows a germline mismatch at one end, possibly a read error. This chain uses TRBV5-1 with TRBJ1-6, with D unclear. The CDR3 consists of 14 residues. Germline CDR1 reads SGHRS; CDR2 reads YFSETQ. CDR3 sequence reads: CASSPNNGDSPLHF. Here the CDR3 DNA reads TGCGCCAGCAGCCCAAACAACGGCGATTCGCCCCTCCACTTT.

The rearrangement joins TRBV7-2 to TRBJ2-2; D call uncertain. The CDR3 contains 13 residues. Trimming took off 5 bases at V and 6 bases at J, with 10 bases between the two ends. In germline, CDR1 is SGHTA, CDR2 FQGNSA. CDR3 residues: CASSAVQAGELFF. The CDR3 coding sequence is TGTGCCAGCAGCGCTGTGCAGGCCGGGGAGCTGTTTTTT.

This clonotype was picked up a small number of times. The chain combines TRBV3-1 with TRBJ1-2, with 8 bases identical to TRBD1. CDR3 size: 17 residues. The germline V gene has CDR1 LGHDT and CDR2 YNNKEL (reference sequence). With 5 bases clipped from V and 4 bases from J, the junction kept 15 bases outside the gene matches. CDR3 loop: CASSSSPYRGKTYGYTF. In nucleotides, the CDR3 is TGTGCCAGCAGCTCCTCCCCCTACAGGGGGAAAACCTATGGCTACACCTTC.

This clonotype was counted a single time. The V and J genes are TRBV21-1 and TRBJ2-4; TRBD2 is the table's D call and was not checked against the DNA. TRBV21-1 is a listed pseudogene. CDR3 length equals 17 residues. The chain's CDR3 is CASSISGTSGRKNIQYF. In nucleotides, the CDR3 is TGTGCCAGCAGCATAAGCGGGACTAGCGGGAGAAAAAACATTCAGTACTTC.

The chain carries TRBV4-3 and TRBJ2-1; TRBD2 matches at 7 bases. V shed 4 bases, J shed 3 bases, and the junction held 3 bases outside the gene matches. The CDR3 loop spans 14 amino acids. Germline V CDR1 and CDR2: LGHNA, YSLEER. The CDR3: CASSPTGGYNEQFF. CDR3 nucleotides: TGCGCCAGCAGCCCCACGGGGGGCTACAATGAGCAGTTCTTC.

V is TRBV7-6 and J is TRBJ2-2, with TRBD2 matching 9 bases. Germline CDR1 and CDR2: SGHVS and FNYEAQ. The CDR3 runs to 17 residues. V shed 1 base and J 2 bases; nucleotides not matched to a gene: 5. The CDR3, as DNA: TGTGCCAGCAGCTTAGGTCCTAGCGGGGCCAACACCGGGGAGCTGTTTTTT. Translation: CASSLGPSGANTGELFF.

This rearrangement joins TRBV19 to TRBJ2-3; the D is unclear. This CDR3 is built from 14 residues. The V gene's germline CDR1 is LNHDA and CDR2 SQIVND (reference sequence). Trimming took 6 bases from V and 1 from J, leaving 11 bases between them. CDR3 coding DNA: TGTGCCAGTAGAGAGCAACCTGGCACAGATACGCAGTATTTT. Protein product: CASREQPGTDTQYF.

This clonotype showed up just a few times. The junction shows a germline mismatch at one end, possibly a read error. V usage is TRBV6-2 or TRBV6-3 and J usage is TRBJ2-1, with 8 bases matching TRBD1. The CDR3 totals 14 residues. From germline, CDR1 is MNHEY and CDR2 SVGEGT. The CDR3 bases are TGTGCCAGTGCCCGGACAGGGTCGAACAAAGAGCAGTTCTTC. The encoded protein is CASARTGSNKEQFF.

J is TRBJ1-2 and V is TRBV18; no definite D call. The germline CDR1 and CDR2 sequences are KGHSH and LQKENI. Trimming took off 0 bases at V and 6 bases at J, with 17 bases between the two ends. This CDR3 is 16 amino acids long. CDR3 in amino acids: CASSPPSLWAAHGYTF. The CDR3 nucleotides are TGTGCCAGCTCACCACCGTCTTTGTGGGCAGCTCATGGCTACACCTTC.

The chain couples TRBV12-3 or TRBV12-4 to TRBJ2-6; possible D gene TRBD1, 6 bases. This CDR3 region has 15 residues. The germline V and J ends were trimmed by 6 bases and 2 bases, with 11 bases remaining between them. The CDR3 DNA follows: TGTGCCAGCAGACGTCAGGGGACTGGGGCCAACGTCCTGACTTTC. This codes for CASRRQGTGANVLTF.

This clonotype was found a few times. This chain connects TRBV6-6 to TRBJ2-3; D might be TRBD2 (5 bases). V shed 10 bases and J shed 1 base, with 12 bases lying between them. Germline CDR1 and CDR2: MNHNY and SVGAGI (reference sequence). This CDR3 comprises 13 residues. The CDR3 DNA follows: TGTGCCACCGAGCCCGGGGGCACAGATACGCAGTATTTT. It codes for CATEPGGTDTQYF.

This clonotype was recorded a few times. The rearrangement uses TRBV27 and TRBJ1-2; 7 bases are shared with TRBD1. CDR3 length: 14 residues. CDR1 is MNHEY and CDR2 is SMNVEV in the germline V gene (reference sequence). The V gene end was trimmed by 5 bases and the J gene end by 0 bases; junction bases not matched to a gene: 3. The CDR3: CASSTDRANYGYTF. CDR3 in DNA: TGTGCCAGCAGTACCGACAGGGCTAACTATGGCTACACCTTC.

This clonotype was observed a handful of times. This rearrangement joins TRBV2 to TRBJ1-2; no definite D call. The CDR3 extends over 12 amino acids. The germline gives CDR1 SNHLY, CDR2 FYNNEI. Trimming removed 8 bases from V and 2 bases from J, with 9 bases in between. CDR3 sequence reads: CASVKQNYGYTF. The CDR3 DNA follows: TGTGCCAGCGTGAAACAAAACTATGGCTACACCTTC.

This clonotype occurred a few times. The chain couples TRBV27 to TRBJ2-5; TRBD1 aligns across 9 bases. The J call may be mistaken, given a closer DNA end match to TRBJ2-7. The CDR3 totals 14 residues. Per the germline V gene, CDR1 is MNHEY and CDR2 is SMNVEV (reference sequence). As DNA, the CDR3 is TGTGCCAGCAGTTTCGGACAGGGGTTCTACGAGCAGTACTTC. Translated, it gives CASSFGQGFYEQYF.

The chain recombines TRBV2 with TRBJ2-1, with 7 bases matching TRBD1. The end of the DNA fits TRBJ2-7 better, so the J call may be wrong. Germline V gives CDR1 SNHLY, CDR2 FYNNEI. The CDR3 runs 13 residues. The CDR3 region has the DNA TGTGCCAGCAGTGAATTAGCAGGGGGCGAGCAGTACTTC. This translates into CASSELAGGEQYF.

To note about this clonotype: Germline and junction disagree at one end, which may indicate a read error. This chain connects TRBV4-1 to TRBJ2-5, with TRBD2 identical over 9 bases. This CDR3 is built from 13 residues. Germline loops: CDR1 MGHRA, CDR2 YSYEKL. CDR3 in amino acids: CASSQGEAGGAFF. The CDR3 DNA follows: TGCGCCAGCAGCCAAGGGGAAGCGGGGGGTGCTTTCTTC.

The V call is TRBV4-3, the J call TRBJ2-7, with a tentative D call TRBD1 (6 bases). Germline V gene lookup returns CDR1 LGHNA and CDR2 YSLEER. Trimming took off 0 bases at V and 0 bases at J, with 9 bases between the two ends. CDR3 size: 15 residues. The CDR3, as DNA: TGCGCCAGCAGCCAAGATCAGGGGTACTCCTACGAGCAGTACTTC. Its protein is CASSQDQGYSYEQYF.